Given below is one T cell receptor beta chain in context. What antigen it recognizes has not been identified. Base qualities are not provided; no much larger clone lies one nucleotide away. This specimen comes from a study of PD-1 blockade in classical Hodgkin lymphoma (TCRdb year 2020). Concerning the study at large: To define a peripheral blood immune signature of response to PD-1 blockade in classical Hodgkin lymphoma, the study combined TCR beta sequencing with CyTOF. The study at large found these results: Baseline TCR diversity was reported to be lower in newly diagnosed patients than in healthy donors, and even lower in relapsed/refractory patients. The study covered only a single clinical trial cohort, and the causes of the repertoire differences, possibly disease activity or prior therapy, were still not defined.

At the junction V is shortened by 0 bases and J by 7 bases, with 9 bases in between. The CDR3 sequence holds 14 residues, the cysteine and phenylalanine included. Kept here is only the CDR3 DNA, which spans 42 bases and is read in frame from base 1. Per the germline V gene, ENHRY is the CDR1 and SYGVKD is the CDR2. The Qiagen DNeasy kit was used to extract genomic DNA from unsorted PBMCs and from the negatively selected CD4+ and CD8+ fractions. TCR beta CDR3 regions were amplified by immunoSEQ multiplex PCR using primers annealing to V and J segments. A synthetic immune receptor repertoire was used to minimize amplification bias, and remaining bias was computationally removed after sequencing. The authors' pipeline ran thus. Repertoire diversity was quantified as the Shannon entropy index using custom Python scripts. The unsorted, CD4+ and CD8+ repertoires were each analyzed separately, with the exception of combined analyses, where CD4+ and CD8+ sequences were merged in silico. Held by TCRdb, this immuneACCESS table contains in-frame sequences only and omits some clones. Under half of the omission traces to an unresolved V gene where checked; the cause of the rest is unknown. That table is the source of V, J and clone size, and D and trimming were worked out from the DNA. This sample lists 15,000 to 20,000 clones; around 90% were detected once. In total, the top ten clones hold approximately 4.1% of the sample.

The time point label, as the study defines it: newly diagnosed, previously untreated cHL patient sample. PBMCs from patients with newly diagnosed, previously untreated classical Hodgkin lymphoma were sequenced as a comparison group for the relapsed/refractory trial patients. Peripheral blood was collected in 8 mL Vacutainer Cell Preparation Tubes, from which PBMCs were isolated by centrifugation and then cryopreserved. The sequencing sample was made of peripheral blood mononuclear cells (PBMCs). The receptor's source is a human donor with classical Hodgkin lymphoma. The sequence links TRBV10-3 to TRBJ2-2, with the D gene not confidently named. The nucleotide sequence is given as TGTGCCATCAGTGAGTCTGAAGTCTACGGGGAGCTGTTTTTT. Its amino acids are CAISESEVYGELFF.